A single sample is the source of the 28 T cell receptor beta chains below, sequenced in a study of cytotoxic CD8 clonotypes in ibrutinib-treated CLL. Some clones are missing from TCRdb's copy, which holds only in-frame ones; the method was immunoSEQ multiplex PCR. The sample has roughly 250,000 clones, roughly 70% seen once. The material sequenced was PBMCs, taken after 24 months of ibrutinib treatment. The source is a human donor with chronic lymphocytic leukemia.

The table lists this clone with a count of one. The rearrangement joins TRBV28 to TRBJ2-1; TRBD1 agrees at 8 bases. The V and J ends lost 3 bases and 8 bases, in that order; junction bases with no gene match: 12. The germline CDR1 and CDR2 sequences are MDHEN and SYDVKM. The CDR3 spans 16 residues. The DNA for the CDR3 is TGTGCCAGCAGTTTTTTCGGACAGGGAAGGGACCATGAGCAGTTCTTC. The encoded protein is CASSFFGQGRDHEQFF.

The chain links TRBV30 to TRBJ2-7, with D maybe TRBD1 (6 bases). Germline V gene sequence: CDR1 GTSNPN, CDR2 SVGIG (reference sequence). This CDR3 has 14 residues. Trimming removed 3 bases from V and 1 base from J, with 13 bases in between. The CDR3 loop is CAWRGQRVSYEQYF. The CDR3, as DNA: TGTGCCTGGAGAGGACAGAGAGTTTCCTACGAGCAGTACTTC.

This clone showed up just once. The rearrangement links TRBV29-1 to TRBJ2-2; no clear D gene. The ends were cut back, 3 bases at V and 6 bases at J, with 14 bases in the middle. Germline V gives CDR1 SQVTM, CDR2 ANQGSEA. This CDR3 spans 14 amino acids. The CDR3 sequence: CSVDPGSRPGELFF. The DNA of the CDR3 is TGCAGCGTTGACCCAGGCTCGCGTCCCGGGGAGCTGTTTTTT.

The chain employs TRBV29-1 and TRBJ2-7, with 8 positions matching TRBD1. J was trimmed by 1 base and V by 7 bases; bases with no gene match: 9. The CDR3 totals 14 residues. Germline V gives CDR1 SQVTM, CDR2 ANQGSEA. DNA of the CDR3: TGCAGCGCGCGGACAGGGTACTCTTCCTACGAGCAGTACTTC. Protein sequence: CSARTGYSSYEQYF.

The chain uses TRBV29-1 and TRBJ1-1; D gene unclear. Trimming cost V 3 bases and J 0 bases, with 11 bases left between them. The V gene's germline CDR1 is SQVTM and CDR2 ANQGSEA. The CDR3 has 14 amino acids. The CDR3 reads CSVDPAPMNTEAFF. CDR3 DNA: TGCAGCGTTGATCCGGCTCCCATGAACACTGAAGCTTTCTTT.

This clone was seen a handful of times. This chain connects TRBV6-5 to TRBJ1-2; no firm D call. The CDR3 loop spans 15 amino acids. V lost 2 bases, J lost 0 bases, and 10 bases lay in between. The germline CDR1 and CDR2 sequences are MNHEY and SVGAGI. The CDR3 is CASSYHTGTNYGYTF. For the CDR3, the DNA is TGTGCCAGCAGTTACCACACCGGGACTAACTATGGCTACACCTTC.

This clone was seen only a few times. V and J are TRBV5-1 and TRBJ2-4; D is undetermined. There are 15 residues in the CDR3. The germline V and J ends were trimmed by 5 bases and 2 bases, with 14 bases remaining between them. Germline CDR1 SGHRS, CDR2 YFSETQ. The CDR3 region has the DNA TGCGCCAGCAGACCGACCATATTCACCAAAAACATTCAGTACTTC. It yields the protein CASRPTIFTKNIQYF.

The chain's CDR3 is CAWSVLNRTPEQFF. For the CDR3, the DNA is TGTGCCTGGAGTGTACTTAATCGGACTCCCGAGCAGTTCTTC. V usage is TRBV30 and J usage is TRBJ2-1; perhaps TRBD2 as D (5 bases). Trimming took 0 bases from V and 10 from J, leaving 16 bases between them. Germline V gene lookup returns CDR1 GTSNPN and CDR2 SVGIG (reference sequence). This CDR3 contains 14 residues. Drawing the rest from reference TRBV30 and TRBJ2-1, the complete variable domain is SQTIHQWPATLVQPVGSPLSLECTVEGTSNPNLYWYRQAAGRGLQLLFYSVGIGQISSEVPQNLSASRPQDRQFILSSKKLLLSDSGFYLCAWSVLNRTPEQFFGPGTRLTVL.

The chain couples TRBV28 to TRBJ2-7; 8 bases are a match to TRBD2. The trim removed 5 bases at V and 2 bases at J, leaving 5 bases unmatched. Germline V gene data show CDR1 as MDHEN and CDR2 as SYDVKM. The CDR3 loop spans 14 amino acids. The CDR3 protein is CASSPPGLAYEQYF. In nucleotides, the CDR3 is TGTGCCAGCAGTCCTCCGGGACTAGCCTACGAGCAGTACTTC.

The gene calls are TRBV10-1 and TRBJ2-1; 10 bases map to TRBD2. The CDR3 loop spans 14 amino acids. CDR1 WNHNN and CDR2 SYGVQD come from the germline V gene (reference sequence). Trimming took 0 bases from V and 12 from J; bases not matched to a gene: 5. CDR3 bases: TGCGCCAGCAGTGAGTCGACGACTAGCGGGCCGCAGTTCTTC. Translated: CASSESTTSGPQFF.

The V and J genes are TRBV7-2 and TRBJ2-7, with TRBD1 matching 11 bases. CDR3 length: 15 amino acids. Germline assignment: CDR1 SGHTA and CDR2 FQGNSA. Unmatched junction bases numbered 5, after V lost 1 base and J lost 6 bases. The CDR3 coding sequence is TGTGCCAGCAGCTTAGACGAGGACAGGGGGCGCGAGCAGTACTTC. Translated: CASSLDEDRGREQYF.

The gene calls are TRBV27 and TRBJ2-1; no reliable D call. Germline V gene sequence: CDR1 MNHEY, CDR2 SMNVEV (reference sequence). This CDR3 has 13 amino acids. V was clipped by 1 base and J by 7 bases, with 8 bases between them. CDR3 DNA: TGTGCCAGCAGTTTATTCTTTGGTAATGAGCAGTTCTTC. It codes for CASSLFFGNEQFF.

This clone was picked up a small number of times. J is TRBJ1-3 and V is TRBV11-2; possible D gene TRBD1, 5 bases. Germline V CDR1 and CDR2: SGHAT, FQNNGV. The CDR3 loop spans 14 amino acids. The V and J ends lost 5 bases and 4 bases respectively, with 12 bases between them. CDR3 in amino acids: CASSLRQKGNTIYF. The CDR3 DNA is TGTGCCAGCAGCCTTCGACAGAAAGGAAACACCATATATTTT. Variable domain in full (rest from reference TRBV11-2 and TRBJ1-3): EAGVAQSPRYKIIEKRQSVAFWCNPISGHATLYWYQQILGQGPKLLIQFQNNGVVDDSQLPKDRFSAERLKGVDSTLKIQPAKLEDSAVYLCASSLRQKGNTIYFGEGSWLTVV.

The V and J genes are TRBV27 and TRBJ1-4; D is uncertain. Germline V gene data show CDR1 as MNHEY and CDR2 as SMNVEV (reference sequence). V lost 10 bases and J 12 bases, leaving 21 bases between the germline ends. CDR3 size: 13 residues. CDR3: CATYTPESRELFF. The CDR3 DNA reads TGTGCCACCTATACCCCAGAAAGCCGCGAACTGTTTTTT.

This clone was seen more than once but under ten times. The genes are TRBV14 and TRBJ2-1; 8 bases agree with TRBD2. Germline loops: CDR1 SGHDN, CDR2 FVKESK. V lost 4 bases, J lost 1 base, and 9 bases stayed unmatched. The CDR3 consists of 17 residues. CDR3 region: CASSPIAGPNSYNEQFF. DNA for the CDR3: TGTGCCAGCAGCCCAATAGCGGGGCCGAATTCCTACAATGAGCAGTTCTTC. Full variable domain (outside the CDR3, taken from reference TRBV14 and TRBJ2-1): EAGVTQFPSHSVIEKGQTVTLRCDPISGHDNLYWYRRVMGKEIKFLLHFVKESKQDESGMPNNRFLAERTGGTYSTLKVQPAELEDSGVYFCASSPIAGPNSYNEQFFGPGTRLTVL.

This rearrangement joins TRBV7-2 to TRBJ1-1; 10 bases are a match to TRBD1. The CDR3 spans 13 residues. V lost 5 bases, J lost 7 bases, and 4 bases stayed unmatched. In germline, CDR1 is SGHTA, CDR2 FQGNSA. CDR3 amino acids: CASSRGQGGEAFF. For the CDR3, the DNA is TGTGCCAGCAGCCGAGGACAGGGGGGTGAAGCTTTCTTT.

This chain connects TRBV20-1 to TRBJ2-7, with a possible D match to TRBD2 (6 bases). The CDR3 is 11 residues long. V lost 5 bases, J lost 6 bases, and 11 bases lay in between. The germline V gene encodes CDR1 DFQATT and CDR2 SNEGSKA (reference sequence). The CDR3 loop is CSAWTNSEQYF. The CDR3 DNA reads TGCAGTGCTTGGACTAATTCCGAGCAGTACTTC.

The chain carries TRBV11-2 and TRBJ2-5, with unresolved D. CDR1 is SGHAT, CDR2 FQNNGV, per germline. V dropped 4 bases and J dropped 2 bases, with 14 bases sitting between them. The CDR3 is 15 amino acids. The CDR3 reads CASSSDTITQETQYF. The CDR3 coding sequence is TGTGCCAGCAGCTCCGACACTATCACGCAAGAGACCCAGTACTTC.

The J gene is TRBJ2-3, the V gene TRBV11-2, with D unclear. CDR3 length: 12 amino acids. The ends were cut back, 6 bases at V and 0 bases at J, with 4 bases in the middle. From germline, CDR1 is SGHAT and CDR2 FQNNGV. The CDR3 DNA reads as TGTGCCAGCAGGACTAGCACAGATACGCAGTATTTT. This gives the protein CASRTSTDTQYF.

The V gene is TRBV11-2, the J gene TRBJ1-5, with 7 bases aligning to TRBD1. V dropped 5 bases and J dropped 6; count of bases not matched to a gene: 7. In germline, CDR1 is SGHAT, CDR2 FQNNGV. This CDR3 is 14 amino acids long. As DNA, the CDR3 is TGTGCCAGCAGCCCAACAGGGGTGGCTCAGCCCCAGCATTTT. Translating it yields CASSPTGVAQPQHF.

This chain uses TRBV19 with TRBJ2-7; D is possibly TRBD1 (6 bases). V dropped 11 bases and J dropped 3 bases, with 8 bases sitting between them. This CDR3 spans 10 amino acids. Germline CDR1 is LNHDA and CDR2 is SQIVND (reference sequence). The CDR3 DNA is TGTGCCGCAGGGGACTACGAGCAGTACTTC. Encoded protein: CAAGDYEQYF. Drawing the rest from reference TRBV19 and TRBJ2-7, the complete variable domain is DGGITQSPKYLFRKEGQNVTLSCEQNLNHDAMYWYRQDPGQGLRLIYYSQIVNDFQKGDIAEGYSVSREKKESFPLTVTSAQKNPTAFYLCAAGDYEQYFGPGTRLTVT.

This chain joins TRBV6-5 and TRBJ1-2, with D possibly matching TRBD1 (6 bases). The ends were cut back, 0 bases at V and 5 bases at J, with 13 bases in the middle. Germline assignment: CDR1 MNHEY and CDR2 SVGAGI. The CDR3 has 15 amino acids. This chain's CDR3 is CASSYSRGSLYGYTF. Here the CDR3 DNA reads TGTGCCAGCAGTTACTCCAGGGGATCCCTTTATGGCTACACCTTC.

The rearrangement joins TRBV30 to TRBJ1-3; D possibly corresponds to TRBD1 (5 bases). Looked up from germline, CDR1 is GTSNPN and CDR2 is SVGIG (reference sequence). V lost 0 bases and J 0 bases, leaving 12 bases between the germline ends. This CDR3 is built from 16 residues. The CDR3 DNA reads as TGTGCCTGGAGTGTAGGAGGGGCCGTCTCTGGAAACACCATATATTTT. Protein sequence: CAWSVGGAVSGNTIYF.

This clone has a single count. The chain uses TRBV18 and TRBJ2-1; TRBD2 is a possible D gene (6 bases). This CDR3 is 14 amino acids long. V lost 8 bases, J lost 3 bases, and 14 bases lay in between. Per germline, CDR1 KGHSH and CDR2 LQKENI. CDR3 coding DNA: TGTGCCAGCCAAAGCGGGTCTAACTACAATGAGCAGTTCTTC. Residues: CASQSGSNYNEQFF. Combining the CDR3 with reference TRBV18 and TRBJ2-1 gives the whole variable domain NAGVMQNPRHLVRRRGQEARLRCSPMKGHSHVYWYRQLPEEGLKFMVYLQKENIIDESGMPKERFSAEFPKEGPSILRIQQVVRGDSAAYFCASQSGSNYNEQFFGPGTRLTVL.

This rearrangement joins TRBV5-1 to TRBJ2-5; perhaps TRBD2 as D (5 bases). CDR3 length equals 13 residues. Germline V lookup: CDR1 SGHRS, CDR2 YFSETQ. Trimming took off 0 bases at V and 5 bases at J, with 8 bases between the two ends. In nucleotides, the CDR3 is TGCGCCAGCAGCTTGGAGCCGGGGGAGACCCAGTACTTC. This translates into CASSLEPGETQYF.

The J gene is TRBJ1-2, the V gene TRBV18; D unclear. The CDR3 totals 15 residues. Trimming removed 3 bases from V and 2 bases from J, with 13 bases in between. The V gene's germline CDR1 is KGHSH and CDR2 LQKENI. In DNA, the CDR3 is TGTGCCAGCTCACCGGCCGGCCCGGTCAACTATGGCTACACCTTC. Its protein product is CASSPAGPVNYGYTF.

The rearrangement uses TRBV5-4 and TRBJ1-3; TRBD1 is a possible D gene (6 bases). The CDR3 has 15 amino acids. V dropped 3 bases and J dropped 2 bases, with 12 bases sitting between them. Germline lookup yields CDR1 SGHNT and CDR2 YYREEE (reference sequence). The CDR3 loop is CASSSGDTAGNTIYF. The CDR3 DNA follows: TGTGCCAGCAGCTCGGGGGACACCGCTGGAAACACCATATATTTT.

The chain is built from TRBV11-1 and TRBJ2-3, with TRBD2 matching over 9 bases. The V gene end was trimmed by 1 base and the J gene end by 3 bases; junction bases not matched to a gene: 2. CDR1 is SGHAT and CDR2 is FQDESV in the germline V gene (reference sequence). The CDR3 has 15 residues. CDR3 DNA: TGTGCCAGCAGCTTAGTTGCGGGAGGGACAGATACGCAGTATTTT. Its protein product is CASSLVAGGTDTQYF. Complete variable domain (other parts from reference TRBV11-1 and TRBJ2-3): EAEVAQSPRYKITEKSQAVAFWCDPISGHATLYWYRQILGQGPELLVQFQDESVVDDSQLPKDRFSAERLKGVDSTLKIQPAELGDSAMYLCASSLVAGGTDTQYFGPGTRLTVL.